This entry lists 4 T cell receptor beta chains sequenced from one sample in a study of OX40 agonist ivuxolimab in advanced cancers. The assay was immunoSEQ multiplex PCR, and TCRdb's table has in-frame clones only and misses some. The table has about 49,000 clones, 60% to 80% seen once. The sequencing here drew on CD4+ or CD8+ T cells sorted from blood, taken in a trial of the OX40 agonist ivuxolimab. All receptors come from an adult with an advanced solid tumor such as melanoma, head and neck, liver or kidney cancer.

The gene calls are TRBV5-1 and TRBJ2-7, with D hard to call. Between the trimmed V and J ends, which lost 0 bases and 4 bases, there was a span of 14 bases. Per the germline V gene, CDR1 is SGHRS and CDR2 is YFSETQ. The CDR3 extends over 15 amino acids. CDR3 region: CASSLAPFLSYEQYF. The CDR3 region has the DNA TGCGCCAGCAGCTTGGCTCCCTTTCTGAGTTACGAGCAGTACTTC.

This chain joins TRBV27 and TRBJ2-3, with TRBD2 matching 11 bases. Germline V gene sequence: CDR1 MNHEY, CDR2 SMNVEV (reference sequence). V was clipped by 0 bases and J by 2 bases; unmatched bases: 13. CDR3 length: 20 amino acids. The CDR3 here is CASSLSWGLAAHKDTDTQYF. CDR3 bases: TGTGCCAGCAGTTTATCGTGGGGACTAGCGGCACACAAAGACACAGATACGCAGTATTTT.

The rearrangement joins TRBV2 to TRBJ2-7, with D perhaps TRBD1 (6 bases). The CDR3 spans 13 residues. Trimming cost V 7 bases and J 3 bases, with 13 bases left between them. The germline CDR1 and CDR2 sequences are SNHLY and FYNNEI. CDR3 nucleotides: TGTGCCAGCACCGGCAGGGGAATCTACGAGCAGTACTTC. It yields the protein CASTGRGIYEQYF. Supplemented by reference TRBV2 and TRBJ2-7, the full variable domain reads EPEVTQTPSHQVTQMGQEVILRCVPISNHLYFYWYRQILGQKVEFLVSFYNNEISEKSEIFDDQFSVERPDGSNFTLKIRSTKLEDSAMYFCASTGRGIYEQYFGPGTRLTVT.

This rearrangement joins TRBV7-2 to TRBJ2-3, with TRBD2 as a possible D gene (5 bases). Germline assignment: CDR1 SGHTA and CDR2 FQGNSA. The V gene lost 1 base and the J gene lost 0 bases, with 14 bases spanning the gap. This CDR3 contains 17 residues. The CDR3 DNA sequence: TGTGCCAGCAGCTTAGAAACCACGGGGATTAGCACAGATACGCAGTATTTT. Protein: CASSLETTGISTDTQYF.